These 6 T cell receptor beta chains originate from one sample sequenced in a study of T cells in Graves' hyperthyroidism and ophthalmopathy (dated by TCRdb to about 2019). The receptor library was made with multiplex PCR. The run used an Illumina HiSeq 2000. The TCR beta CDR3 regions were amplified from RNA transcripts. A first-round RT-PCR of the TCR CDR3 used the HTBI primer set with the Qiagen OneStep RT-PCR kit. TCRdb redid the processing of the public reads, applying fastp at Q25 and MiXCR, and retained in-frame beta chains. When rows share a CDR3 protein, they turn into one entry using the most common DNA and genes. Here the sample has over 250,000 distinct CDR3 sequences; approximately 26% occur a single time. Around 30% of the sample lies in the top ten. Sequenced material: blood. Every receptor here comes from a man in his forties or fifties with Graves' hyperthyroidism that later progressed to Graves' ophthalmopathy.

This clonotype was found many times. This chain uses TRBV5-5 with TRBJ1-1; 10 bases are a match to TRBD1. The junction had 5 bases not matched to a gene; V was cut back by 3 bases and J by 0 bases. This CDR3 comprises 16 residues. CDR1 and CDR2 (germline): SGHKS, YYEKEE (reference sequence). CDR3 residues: CASSWDRGGLNTEAFF. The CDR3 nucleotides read TGTGCCAGCAGCTGGGACAGGGGAGGGTTGAACACTGAAGCTTTCTTT.

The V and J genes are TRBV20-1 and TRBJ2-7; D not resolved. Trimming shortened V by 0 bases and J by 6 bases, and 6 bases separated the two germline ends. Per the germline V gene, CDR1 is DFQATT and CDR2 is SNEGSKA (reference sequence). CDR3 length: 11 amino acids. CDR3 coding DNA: TGCAGTGCTAGAGAAATCGGCGAGCAGTACTTC. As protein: CSAREIGEQYF.

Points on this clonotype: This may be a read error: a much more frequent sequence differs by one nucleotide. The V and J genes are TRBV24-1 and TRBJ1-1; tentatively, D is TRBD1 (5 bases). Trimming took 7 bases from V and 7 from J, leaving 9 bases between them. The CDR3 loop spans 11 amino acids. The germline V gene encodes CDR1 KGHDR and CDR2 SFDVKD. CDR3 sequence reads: CATSNGGEAFF. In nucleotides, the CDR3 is TGTGCCACCAGCAACGGGGGTGAAGCTTTCTTT.

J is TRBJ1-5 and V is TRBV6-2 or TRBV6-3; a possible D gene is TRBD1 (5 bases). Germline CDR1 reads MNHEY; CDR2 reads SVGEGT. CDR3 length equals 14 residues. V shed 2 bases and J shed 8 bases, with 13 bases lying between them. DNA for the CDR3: TGTGCCAGCAGTTACGGGACCCAGCAGGAGCCCCAGCATTTT. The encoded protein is CASSYGTQQEPQHF.

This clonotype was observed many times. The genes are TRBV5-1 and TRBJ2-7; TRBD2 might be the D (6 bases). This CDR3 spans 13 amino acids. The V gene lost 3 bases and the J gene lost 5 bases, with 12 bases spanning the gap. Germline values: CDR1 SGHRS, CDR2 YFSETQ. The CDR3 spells CASSSGVGDEQYF. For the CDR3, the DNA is TGCGCCAGCAGCTCGGGGGTCGGGGACGAGCAGTACTTC.

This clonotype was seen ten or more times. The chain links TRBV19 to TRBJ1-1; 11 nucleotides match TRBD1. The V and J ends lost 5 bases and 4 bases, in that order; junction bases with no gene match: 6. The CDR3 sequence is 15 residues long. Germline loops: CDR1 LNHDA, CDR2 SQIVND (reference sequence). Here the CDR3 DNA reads TGTGCCAGTAGTGTCCCGGGACAGGGGGTCACTGAAGCTTTCTTT. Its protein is CASSVPGQGVTEAFF. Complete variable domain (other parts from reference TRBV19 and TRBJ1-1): DGGITQSPKYLFRKEGQNVTLSCEQNLNHDAMYWYRQDPGQGLRLIYYSQIVNDFQKGDIAEGYSVSREKKESFPLTVTSAQKNPTAFYLCASSVPGQGVTEAFFGQGTRLTVV.